This T cell receptor beta chain was recovered during a study of blood T cells in healthy people across ages. With respect to this clonotype: The antigen is unknown.

The CDR3 consists of 14 residues. Germline V CDR1 and CDR2: SQVTM, ANQGSEA. The ends were cut back, 3 bases at V and 0 bases at J, with 8 bases in the middle. It was with a sample-barcoded 5' primer and a J-beta primer mix that a second PCR of roughly 6 to 11 cycles was run. TCRdb itself ran the 5' RACE reads through MiXCR, one entry per CDR3 protein. The repertoire holds hundreds of thousands of distinct CDR3 sequences, roughly 58% seen once, with 30% to 45% in the top ten. General study results and limits: Long-lived donors carried more naive CD4+ cells and greater diversity than aged donors. Shifts in expanded clonotypes may have been confounded by donor CMV status, which was unknown.

The V call is TRBV29-1, the J call TRBJ2-2; D remains unclear. This TCR derives from a man in his 60s in good health. The sequencing sample was made of blood. This chain's CDR3 is CSVEKQTNTGELFF. The CDR3, as DNA: TGCAGCGTTGAGAAACAGACGAACACCGGGGAGCTGTTTTTT.